Given below is one TCR beta chain in context. The data were taken from a study of T cell responses to AZD1222 COVID-19 vaccine. The CDR3 consists of 12 residues. V was clipped by 9 bases and J by 6 bases, with 14 bases between them. CDR1 SGHAT and CDR2 FQNNGV come from the germline V gene. Method: immunoSEQ multiplex PCR; TCRdb's copy keeps in-frame clones and lacks some. This table has about 150,000 clones, 85% appearing once. Material: peripheral blood, obtained 28 days after the second dose of the MenACWY control vaccine. This TCR came from an adult who received the MenACWY meningococcal vaccine as a control. This chain uses TRBV11-2 with TRBJ1-2; D might be TRBD1 (5 bases). In DNA, the CDR3 is TGTGCCAGTCAGACGGTAGGGGATGGCTACACCTTC. Protein: CASQTVGDGYTF.